This TCR beta chain was sequenced during a study of blood T cell repertoires in COVID-19. This CDR3 spans 15 amino acids. The germline gives CDR1 SNHLY, CDR2 FYNNEI. Trimming removed 1 base from V and 0 bases from J, with 7 bases in between. Only a few counts were recorded for this clone. Generated by immunoSEQ multiplex PCR, the TCRdb table keeps only in-frame clones and is missing some. The sample records about 200,000 clones, roughly 94% being singletons. The sequence came from a man under 40 with COVID-19, enrolled during active disease. This rearrangement joins TRBV2 to TRBJ1-3; no clear D gene. The sequencing input was peripheral blood. CDR3 sequence reads: CASSEGGYSGNTIYF. The CDR3 DNA follows: TGTGCCAGCAGTGAAGGCGGTTACTCTGGAAACACCATATATTTT.